The clone carrying this TCR beta chain was counted at least ten times. Its antigen is undetermined. RNA was extracted from bulk tissue without any cell sorting. More than 3 cm separated this lung sample from the edge of the tumor. Newly diagnosed lung cancer patients had thoracic surgery in China, August–late 2014, without prior chemotherapy. Per germline, CDR1 MNHEY and CDR2 SVGEGT. V shed 4 bases and J 2 bases; nucleotides not matched to a gene: 4. This CDR3 has 14 residues. This entry comes from a study of tumor and adjacent non-tumor tissue in lung cancer. Regarding the study as a whole: Tumor repertoires had a smaller top 100 clone share than normal lung.

TCRbeta libraries were built with three rounds of nested PCR, modified from ARM-PCR. In TCRdb, the multiplex PCR reads were re-called with MiXCR into one record per CDR3 protein. The table lists approximately 100,000 distinct CDR3 sequences, about 60% of them singletons. The rearrangement uses TRBV6-2 or TRBV6-3 and TRBJ1-2; 7 bases fit TRBD1. Sequenced sample: distant non-tumor lung tissue. This TCR derives from a man aged 25 to 40 with non-small cell lung cancer. This CDR3 is CASSSTGPNYGYTF. Here the CDR3 DNA reads TGTGCCAGCAGTTCGACAGGGCCGAACTATGGCTACACCTTC.